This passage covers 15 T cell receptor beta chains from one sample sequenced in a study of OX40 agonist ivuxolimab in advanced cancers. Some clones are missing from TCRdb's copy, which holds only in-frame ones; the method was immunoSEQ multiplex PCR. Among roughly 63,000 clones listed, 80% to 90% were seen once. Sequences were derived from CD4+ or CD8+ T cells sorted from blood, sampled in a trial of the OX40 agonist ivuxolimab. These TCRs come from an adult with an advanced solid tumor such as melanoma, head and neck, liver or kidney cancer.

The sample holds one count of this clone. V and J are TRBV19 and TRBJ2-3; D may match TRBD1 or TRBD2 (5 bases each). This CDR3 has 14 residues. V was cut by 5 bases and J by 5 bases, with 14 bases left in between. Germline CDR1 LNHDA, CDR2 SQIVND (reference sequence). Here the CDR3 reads CASSLGTKGDTQYF. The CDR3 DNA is TGTGCCAGTAGTCTCGGGACCAAAGGAGATACGCAGTATTTT. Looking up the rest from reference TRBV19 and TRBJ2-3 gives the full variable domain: DGGITQSPKYLFRKEGQNVTLSCEQNLNHDAMYWYRQDPGQGLRLIYYSQIVNDFQKGDIAEGYSVSREKKESFPLTVTSAQKNPTAFYLCASSLGTKGDTQYFGPGTRLTVL.

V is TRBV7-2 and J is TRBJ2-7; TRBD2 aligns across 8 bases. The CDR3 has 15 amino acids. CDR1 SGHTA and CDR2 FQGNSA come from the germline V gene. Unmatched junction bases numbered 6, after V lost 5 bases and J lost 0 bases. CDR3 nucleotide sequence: TGTGCCAGCAGCCCCCAGGCGGGAGGCTCCTACGAGCAGTACTTC. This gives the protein CASSPQAGGSYEQYF.

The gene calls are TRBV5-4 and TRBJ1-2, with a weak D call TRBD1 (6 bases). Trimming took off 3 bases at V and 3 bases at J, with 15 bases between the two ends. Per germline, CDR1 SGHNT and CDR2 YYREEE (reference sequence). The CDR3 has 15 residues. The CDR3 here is CASSSPMGGYYGYTF. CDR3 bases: TGTGCCAGCAGCTCTCCTATGGGGGGCTACTATGGCTACACCTTC.

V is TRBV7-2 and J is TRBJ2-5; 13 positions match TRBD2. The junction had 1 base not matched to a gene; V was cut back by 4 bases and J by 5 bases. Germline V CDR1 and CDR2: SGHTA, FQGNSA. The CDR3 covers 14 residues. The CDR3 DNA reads TGTGCCAGCAGCTGGACTAGCGGGAGTGAGACCCAGTACTTC. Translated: CASSWTSGSETQYF.

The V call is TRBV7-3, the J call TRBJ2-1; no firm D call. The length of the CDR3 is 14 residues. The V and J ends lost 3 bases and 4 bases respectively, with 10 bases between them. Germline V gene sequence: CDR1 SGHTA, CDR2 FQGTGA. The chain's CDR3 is CASSFRPNYNEQFF. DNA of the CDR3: TGTGCCAGCAGCTTTAGGCCCAATTACAATGAGCAGTTCTTC.

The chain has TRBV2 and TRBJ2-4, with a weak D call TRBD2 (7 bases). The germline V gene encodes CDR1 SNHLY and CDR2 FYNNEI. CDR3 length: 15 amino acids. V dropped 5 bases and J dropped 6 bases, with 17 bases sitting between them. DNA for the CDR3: TGTGCCAGCAGTCGCCTTCTGGGAGGGGGAAACATTCAGTACTTC. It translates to CASSRLLGGGNIQYF.

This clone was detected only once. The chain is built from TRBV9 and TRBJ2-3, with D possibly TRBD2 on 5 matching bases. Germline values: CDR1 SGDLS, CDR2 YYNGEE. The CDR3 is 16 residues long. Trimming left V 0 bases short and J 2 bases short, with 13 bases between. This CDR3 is CASSVGTGTLTDTQYF. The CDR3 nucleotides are TGTGCCAGCAGCGTAGGGACGGGAACTCTCACAGATACGCAGTATTTT.

CDR3 sequence (DNA): TGTGCCAGCAGCTCTAGCGGGGGGGCAGGAGAGACCCAGTACTTC. It encodes CASSSSGGAGETQYF. This chain uses TRBV7-2 with TRBJ2-5; TRBD2 matches at 12 bases. V shed 4 bases, J shed 4 bases, and the junction held 4 bases outside the gene matches. Germline lookup yields CDR1 SGHTA and CDR2 FQGNSA. This CDR3 is built from 15 residues.

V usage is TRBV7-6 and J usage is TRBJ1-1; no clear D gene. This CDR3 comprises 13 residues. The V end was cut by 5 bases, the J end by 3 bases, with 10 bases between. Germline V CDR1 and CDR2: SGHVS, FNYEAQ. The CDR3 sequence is CASSPLLYTEAFF. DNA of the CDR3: TGTGCCAGCAGCCCGCTCCTTTACACTGAAGCTTTCTTT.

CDR3 sequence reads: CASSLVLAGSNNEQFF. CDR3 nucleotide sequence: TGCGCCAGCAGCTTGGTCCTAGCGGGGTCCAACAATGAGCAGTTCTTC. This chain uses TRBV5-1 with TRBJ2-1; 9 nucleotides line up with TRBD2. Germline V gives CDR1 SGHRS, CDR2 YFSETQ. V dropped 0 bases and J dropped 5; count of bases not matched to a gene: 6. This CDR3 spans 16 amino acids. Looking up the rest from reference TRBV5-1 and TRBJ2-1 gives the full variable domain: KAGVTQTPRYLIKTRGQQVTLSCSPISGHRSVSWYQQTPGQGLQFLFEYFSETQRNKGNFPGRFSGRQFSNSRSEMNVSTLELGDSALYLCASSLVLAGSNNEQFFGPGTRLTVL.

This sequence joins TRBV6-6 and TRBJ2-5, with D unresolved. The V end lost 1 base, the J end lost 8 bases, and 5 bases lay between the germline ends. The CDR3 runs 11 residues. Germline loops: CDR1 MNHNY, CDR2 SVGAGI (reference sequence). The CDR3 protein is CASSYLVTQYF. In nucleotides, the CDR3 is TGTGCCAGCAGTTACTTGGTTACCCAGTACTTC.

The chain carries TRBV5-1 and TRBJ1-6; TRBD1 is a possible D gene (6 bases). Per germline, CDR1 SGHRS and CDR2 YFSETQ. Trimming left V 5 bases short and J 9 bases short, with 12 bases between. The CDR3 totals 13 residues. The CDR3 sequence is CASRAGESSPLHF. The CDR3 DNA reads TGCGCCAGCAGGGCAGGGGAAAGTTCACCCCTCCACTTT. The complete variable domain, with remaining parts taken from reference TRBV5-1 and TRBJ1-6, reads KAGVTQTPRYLIKTRGQQVTLSCSPISGHRSVSWYQQTPGQGLQFLFEYFSETQRNKGNFPGRFSGRQFSNSRSEMNVSTLELGDSALYLCASRAGESSPLHFGNGTRLTVT.

The chain's CDR3 is CASSGWTGFQGYTF. CDR3 coding DNA: TGTGCCAGCAGTGGTTGGACTGGATTCCAAGGCTACACCTTC. The J gene is TRBJ1-2, the V gene TRBV6-1; D not certain. In germline, CDR1 is MNHNS, CDR2 SASEGT. The CDR3 length is 14 residues. V dropped 4 bases and J dropped 8 bases, with 17 bases sitting between them.

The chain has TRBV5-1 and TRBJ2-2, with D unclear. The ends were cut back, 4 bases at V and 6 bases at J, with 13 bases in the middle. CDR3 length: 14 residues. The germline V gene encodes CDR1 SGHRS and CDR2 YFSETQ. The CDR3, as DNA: TGCGCCAGCAGCGGCTTGATTGGGTCCGGGGAGCTGTTTTTT. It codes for CASSGLIGSGELFF.

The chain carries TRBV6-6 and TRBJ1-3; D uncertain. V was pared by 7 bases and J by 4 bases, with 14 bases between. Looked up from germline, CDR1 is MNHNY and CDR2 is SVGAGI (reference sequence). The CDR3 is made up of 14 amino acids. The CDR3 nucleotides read TGTGCCAGCATTCCCGGACGGATCGGAAACACCATATATTTT. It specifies CASIPGRIGNTIYF.